This TCR beta chain comes out of a study of cytomegalovirus exposure and HLA in healthy donors. Trimming removed 5 bases from V and 3 bases from J; junction bases left unmatched: 10. Germline lookup yields CDR1 MDHEN and CDR2 SYDVKM. The CDR3 is 17 amino acids. This clone has just a few counts. As yet, its antigen is unknown. The PCR was carried out with 60 Vbeta primers and 13 Jbeta primers. Libraries were prepared by immunoSEQ multiplex PCR; TCRdb keeps only in-frame clonotypes and omits some of them. Of some 130,000 clones in the sample, about 8.9% were seen once. Study results and caveats: Follow-up analysis found HLA locus-dependent TCR association rates, highest for DRB1 and lowest for HLA-C.

The gene calls are TRBV28 and TRBJ2-2; 9 bases are a match to TRBD1. The TCR was taken from a man aged 45 to 65 in good health and CMV-seronegative. Input material: PBMCs. For the CDR3, the DNA is TGTGCCAGCAGTCCCGGGACAGGGAGATTTGACACCGGGGAGCTGTTTTTT. Its translation: CASSPGTGRFDTGELFF.